These 5 T cell receptor beta chains came from one sample sequenced in a study of cytomegalovirus exposure and HLA in healthy donors. PCR employed 60 Vbeta and 13 Jbeta primers. Assay: immunoSEQ multiplex PCR; the TCRdb copy retains only in-frame clones and omits some. Counted here are 250,000 to 350,000 clones, roughly 90% occurring once; the ten biggest clones make up roughly 4%. Sample: PBMCs. Receptors were obtained from a middle-aged man in good health and CMV-seropositive.

The rearrangement joins TRBV5-5 to TRBJ2-5, with D possibly being TRBD2 (5 bases). CDR3 size: 15 residues. Trimming took off 0 bases at V and 9 bases at J, with 18 bases between the two ends. From germline, CDR1 is SGHKS and CDR2 YYEKEE (reference sequence). For the CDR3, the DNA is TGTGCCAGCAGCTTGGAGTGGGAGACCGGGGTGTCCCAGTACTTC. It yields the protein CASSLEWETGVSQYF.

The chain employs TRBV13 and TRBJ2-7, with a weak D call TRBD1 (6 bases). Germline V gene sequence: CDR1 PRHDT, CDR2 FYEKMQ (reference sequence). The CDR3 runs to 13 residues. V lost 1 base, J lost 5 bases, and 9 bases lay in between. The CDR3 reads CASSLAYRDEQYF. For the CDR3, the DNA is TGTGCCAGCAGCTTAGCGTACAGGGACGAGCAGTACTTC.

The chain couples TRBV5-6 to TRBJ2-1, with a possible D match to TRBD1 (6 bases). Germline V gene data show CDR1 as SGHDT and CDR2 as YYEEEE. This CDR3 region has 14 residues. V lost 0 bases to trimming and J lost 6 bases, with 10 bases between them. CDR3 protein: CASSLGGRSNEQFF. In nucleotides, the CDR3 is TGTGCCAGCAGCTTGGGGGGGCGGTCCAATGAGCAGTTCTTC. Combining the CDR3 with reference TRBV5-6 and TRBJ2-1 gives the whole variable domain DAGVTQSPTHLIKTRGQQVTLRCSPKSGHDTVSWYQQALGQGPQFIFQYYEEEERQRGNFPDRFSGHQFPNYSSELNVNALLLGDSALYLCASSLGGRSNEQFFGPGTRLTVL.

The chain links TRBV9 to TRBJ1-2; the match to TRBD1 covers 8 bases. The length of the CDR3 is 16 residues. The V and J ends lost 2 bases and 4 bases, in that order; junction bases with no gene match: 10. Germline-derived CDR1 and CDR2 are SGDLS and YYNGEE. This chain's CDR3 is CASSVDSGGVVYGYTF. The CDR3 DNA follows: TGTGCCAGCAGCGTGGATTCAGGGGGCGTCGTCTATGGCTACACCTTC.

V usage is TRBV5-1 and J usage is TRBJ2-1; 10 bases are a match to TRBD2. Germline CDR1 and CDR2: SGHRS and YFSETQ. This CDR3 has 15 residues. V gave up 4 bases and J gave up 9 bases; unmatched junction bases: 10. This CDR3 reads CASSLRTSGVSEQFF. CDR3 nucleotides: TGCGCCAGCAGCCTGAGGACTAGCGGAGTCAGTGAGCAGTTCTTC.